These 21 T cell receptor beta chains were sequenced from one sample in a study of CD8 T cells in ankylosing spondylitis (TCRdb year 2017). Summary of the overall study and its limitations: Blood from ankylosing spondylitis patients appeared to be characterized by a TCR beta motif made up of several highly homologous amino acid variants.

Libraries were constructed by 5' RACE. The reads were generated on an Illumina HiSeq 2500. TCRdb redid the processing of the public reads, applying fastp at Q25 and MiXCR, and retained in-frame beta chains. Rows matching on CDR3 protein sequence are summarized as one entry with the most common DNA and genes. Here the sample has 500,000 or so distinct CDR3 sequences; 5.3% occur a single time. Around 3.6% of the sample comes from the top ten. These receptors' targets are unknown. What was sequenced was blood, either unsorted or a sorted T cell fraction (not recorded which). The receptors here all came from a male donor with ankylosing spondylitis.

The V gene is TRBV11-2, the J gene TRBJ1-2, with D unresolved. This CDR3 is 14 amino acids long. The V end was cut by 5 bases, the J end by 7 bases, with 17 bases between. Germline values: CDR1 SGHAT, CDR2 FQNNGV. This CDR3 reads CASSLTMAGSGYTF. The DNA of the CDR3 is TGTGCCAGCAGCCTGACTATGGCAGGATCTGGCTACACCTTC.

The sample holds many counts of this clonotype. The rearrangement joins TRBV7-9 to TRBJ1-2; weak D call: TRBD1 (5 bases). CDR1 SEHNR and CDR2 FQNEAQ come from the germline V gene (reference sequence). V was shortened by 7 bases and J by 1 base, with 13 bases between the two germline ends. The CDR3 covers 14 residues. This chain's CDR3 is CASTTGVYNYGYTF. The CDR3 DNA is TGTGCCAGCACCACGGGGGTCTATAACTATGGCTACACCTTC.

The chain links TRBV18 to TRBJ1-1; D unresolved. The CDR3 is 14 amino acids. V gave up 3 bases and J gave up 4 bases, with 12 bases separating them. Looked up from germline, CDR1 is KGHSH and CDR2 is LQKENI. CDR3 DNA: TGTGCCAGCTCACCGCGGGTTGAGGTCACTGAAGCTTTCTTT. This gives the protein CASSPRVEVTEAFF.

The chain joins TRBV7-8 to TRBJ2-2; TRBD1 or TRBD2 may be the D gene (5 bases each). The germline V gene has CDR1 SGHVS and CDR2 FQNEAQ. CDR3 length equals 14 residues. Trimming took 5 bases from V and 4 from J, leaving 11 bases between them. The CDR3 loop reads CASSPAGSTGELFF. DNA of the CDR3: TGTGCCAGCAGCCCGGCAGGGAGCACCGGGGAGCTGTTTTTT.

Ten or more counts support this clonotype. The DNA for the CDR3 is TGCGCCAGCAGCCAGGGAGGGCTCTACAATGAGCAGTTCTTC. This sequence encodes CASSQGGLYNEQFF. The rearrangement links TRBV4-3 to TRBJ2-1; TRBD2 matches at 7 bases. J lost 3 bases, V lost 3 bases, and 2 bases had no gene match. This CDR3 comprises 14 residues. Germline CDR1 reads LGHNA; CDR2 reads YSLEER.

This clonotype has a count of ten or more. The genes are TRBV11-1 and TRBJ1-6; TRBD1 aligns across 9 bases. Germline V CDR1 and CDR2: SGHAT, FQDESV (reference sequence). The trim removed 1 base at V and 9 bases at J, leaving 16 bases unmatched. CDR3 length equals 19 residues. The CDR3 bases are TGTGCCAGCAGCTTAGAATGGGACAGGGTCCCAGATTTTCGTTCACCCCTCCACTTT. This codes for CASSLEWDRVPDFRSPLHF.

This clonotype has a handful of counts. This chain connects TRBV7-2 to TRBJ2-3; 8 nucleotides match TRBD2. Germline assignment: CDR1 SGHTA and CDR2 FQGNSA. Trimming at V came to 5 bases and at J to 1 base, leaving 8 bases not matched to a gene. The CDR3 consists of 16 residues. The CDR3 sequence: CASSPPGGAGTDTQYF. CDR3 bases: TGTGCCAGCAGCCCACCGGGGGGGGCGGGCACAGATACGCAGTATTTT. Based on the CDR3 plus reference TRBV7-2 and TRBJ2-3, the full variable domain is GAGVSQSPSNKVTEKGKDVELRCDPISGHTALYWYRQSLGQGLEFLIYFQGNSAPDKSGLPSDRFSAERTGGSVSTLTIQRTQQEDSAVYLCASSPPGGAGTDTQYFGPGTRLTVL.

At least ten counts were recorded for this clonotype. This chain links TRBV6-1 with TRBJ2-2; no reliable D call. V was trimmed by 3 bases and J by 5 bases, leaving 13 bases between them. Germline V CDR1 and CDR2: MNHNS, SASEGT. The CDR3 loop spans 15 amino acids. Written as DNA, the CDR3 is TGTGCCAGCAGTGATCAAGTGTTTGGGACCGGGGAGCTGTTTTTT. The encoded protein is CASSDQVFGTGELFF.

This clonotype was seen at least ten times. The DNA of the CDR3 is TGTGCCAGCAGTGGTATAGCGGGTTTCGGGGATGAGCAGTTCTTC. Translated: CASSGIAGFGDEQFF. The rearrangement uses TRBV12-3 or TRBV12-4 and TRBJ2-1; 7 nucleotides agree with TRBD2. The CDR3 length is 15 residues. Trimming at V came to 5 bases and at J to 8 bases, leaving 12 bases not matched to a gene.

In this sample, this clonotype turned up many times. Here the CDR3 reads CASSYTVAGGELFF. DNA for the CDR3: TGTGCCAGCAGTTACACAGTGGCCGGTGGGGAGCTGTTTTTT. The chain couples TRBV6-2 or TRBV6-3 to TRBJ2-2, with no clear D. CDR3 length: 14 amino acids. V lost 2 bases and J 8 bases, leaving 12 bases between the germline ends. Germline loops: CDR1 MNHEY, CDR2 SVGEGT.

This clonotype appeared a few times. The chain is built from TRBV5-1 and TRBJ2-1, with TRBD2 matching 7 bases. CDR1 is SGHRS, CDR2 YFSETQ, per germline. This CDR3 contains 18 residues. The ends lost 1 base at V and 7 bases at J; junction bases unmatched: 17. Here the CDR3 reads CASSLLVSGPPPWNEQFF. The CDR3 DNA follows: TGCGCCAGCAGCTTGTTGGTTAGCGGGCCCCCCCCGTGGAATGAGCAGTTCTTC.

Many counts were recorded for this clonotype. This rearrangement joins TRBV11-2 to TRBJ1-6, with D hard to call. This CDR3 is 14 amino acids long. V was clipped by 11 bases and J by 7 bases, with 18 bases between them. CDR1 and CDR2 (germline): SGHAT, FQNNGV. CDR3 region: CACTLTPLNSPLHF. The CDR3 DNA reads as TGTGCCTGCACTCTGACGCCCTTAAATTCACCCCTCCACTTT.

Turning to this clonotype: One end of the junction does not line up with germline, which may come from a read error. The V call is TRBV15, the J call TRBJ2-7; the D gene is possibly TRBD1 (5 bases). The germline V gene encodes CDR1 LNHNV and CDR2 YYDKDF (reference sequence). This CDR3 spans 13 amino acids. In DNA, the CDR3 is TGTGCCACCAGCAGAGACAGGGTCTACCAGCAGTACTTC. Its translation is CATSRDRVYQQYF.

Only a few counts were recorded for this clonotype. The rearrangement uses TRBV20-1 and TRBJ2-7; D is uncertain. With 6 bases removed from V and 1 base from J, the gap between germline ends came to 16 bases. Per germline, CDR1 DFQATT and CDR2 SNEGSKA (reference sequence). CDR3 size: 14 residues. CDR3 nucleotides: TGCAGTGCCGCCCTTCTTAGCCTTTCCTACGAGCAGTACTTC. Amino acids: CSAALLSLSYEQYF.

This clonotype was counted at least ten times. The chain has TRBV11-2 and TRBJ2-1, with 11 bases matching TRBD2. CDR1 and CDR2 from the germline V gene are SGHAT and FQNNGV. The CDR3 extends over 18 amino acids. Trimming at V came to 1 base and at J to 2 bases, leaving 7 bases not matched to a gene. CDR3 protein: CASSLVRLAGTTYNEQFF. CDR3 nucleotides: TGTGCCAGCAGCTTAGTCAGACTAGCGGGAACCACCTACAATGAGCAGTTCTTC.

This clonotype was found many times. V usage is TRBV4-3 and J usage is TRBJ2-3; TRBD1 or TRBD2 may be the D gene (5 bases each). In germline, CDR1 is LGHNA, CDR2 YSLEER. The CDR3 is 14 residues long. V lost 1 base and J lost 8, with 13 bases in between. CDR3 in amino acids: CASSQASEGPTQYF. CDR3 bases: TGCGCCAGCAGCCAAGCCAGCGAGGGGCCTACGCAGTATTTT.

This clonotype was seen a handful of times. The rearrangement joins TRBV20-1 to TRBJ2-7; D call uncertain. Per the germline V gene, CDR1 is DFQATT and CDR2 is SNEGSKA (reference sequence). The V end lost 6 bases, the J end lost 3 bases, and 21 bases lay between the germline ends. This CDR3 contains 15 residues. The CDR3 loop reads CSAPGPINVLYEQYF. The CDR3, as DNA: TGCAGTGCGCCAGGACCTATCAACGTCCTCTACGAGCAGTACTTC.

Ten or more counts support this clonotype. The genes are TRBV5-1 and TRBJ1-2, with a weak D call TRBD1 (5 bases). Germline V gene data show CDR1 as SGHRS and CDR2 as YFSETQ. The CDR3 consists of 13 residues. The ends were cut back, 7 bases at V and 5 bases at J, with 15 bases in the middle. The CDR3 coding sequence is TGCGCCAGCCGCCTCGGGGGAAGTTATGGCTACACCTTC. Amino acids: CASRLGGSYGYTF.

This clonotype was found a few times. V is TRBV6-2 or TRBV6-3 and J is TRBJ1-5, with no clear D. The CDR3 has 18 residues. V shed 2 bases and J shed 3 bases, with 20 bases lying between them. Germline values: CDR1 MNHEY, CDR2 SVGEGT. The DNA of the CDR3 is TGTGCCAGCAGTTACGGGAGGCAGACAACCACCTTCAATCAGCCCCAGCATTTT. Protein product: CASSYGRQTTTFNQPQHF.

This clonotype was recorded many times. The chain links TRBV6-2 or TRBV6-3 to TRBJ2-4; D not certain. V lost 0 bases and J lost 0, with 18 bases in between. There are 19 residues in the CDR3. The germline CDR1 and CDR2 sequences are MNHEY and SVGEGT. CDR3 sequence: CASSYSKRNPPLAKNIQYF. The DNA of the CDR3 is TGTGCCAGCAGTTACTCAAAAAGGAATCCGCCTCTAGCCAAAAACATTCAGTACTTC.

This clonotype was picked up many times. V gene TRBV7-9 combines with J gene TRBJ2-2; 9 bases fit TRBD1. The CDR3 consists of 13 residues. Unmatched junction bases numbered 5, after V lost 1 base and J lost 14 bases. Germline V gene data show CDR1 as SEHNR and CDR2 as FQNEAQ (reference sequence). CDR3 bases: TGTGCCAGCAGCTTAGGCCAGGACAGGGGACTGTTTTTT. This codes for CASSLGQDRGLFF.